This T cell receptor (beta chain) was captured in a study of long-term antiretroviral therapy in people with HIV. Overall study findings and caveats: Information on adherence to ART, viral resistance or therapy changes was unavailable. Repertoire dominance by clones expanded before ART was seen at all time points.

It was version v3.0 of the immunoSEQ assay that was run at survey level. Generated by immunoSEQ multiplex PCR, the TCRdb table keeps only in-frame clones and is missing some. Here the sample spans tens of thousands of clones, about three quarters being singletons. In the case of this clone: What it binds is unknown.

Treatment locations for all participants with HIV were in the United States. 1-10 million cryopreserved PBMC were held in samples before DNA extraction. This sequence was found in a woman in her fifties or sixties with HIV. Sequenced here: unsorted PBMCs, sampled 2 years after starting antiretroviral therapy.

CDR3 bases: TGCAGCGTGAATACAGGGTATCGTCCCAATGAGCAGTTCTTC. Residues: CSVNTGYRPNEQFF. This sequence joins TRBV29-1 and TRBJ2-1, with a weak D call TRBD1 (6 bases). Germline V gives CDR1 SQVTM, CDR2 ANQGSEA. The V gene lost 6 bases and the J gene lost 6 bases, with 18 bases spanning the gap. The CDR3 contains 14 residues.